This TCR beta chain was sequenced during a study of response to subunit inactivated influenza vaccine. General study findings and limits: Authors suggested seasonal influenza vaccinations each recruit few new T cells.

The germline CDR1 and CDR2 sequences are SGHTA and FQGTGA. V lost 5 bases to trimming and J lost 3 bases, with 19 bases between them. The length of the CDR3 is 17 residues. As regards this clonotype: Its cognate antigen is unknown.

One entry per CDR3 protein, called by TCRdb with MiXCR from the RT-PCR reads. The sample shows hundreds of thousands of distinct CDR3 sequences, approximately 15% of them seen only once. The receptor's source is a man in his fifties or sixties who received an inactivated influenza vaccine. V usage is TRBV7-3 and J usage is TRBJ2-2; a possible D gene is TRBD1 (5 bases). Source: PBMCs from blood, taken approximately 15 days before vaccination. CDR3 in amino acids: CASSPQGAARDTGELFF. The CDR3, as DNA: TGTGCCAGCAGCCCCCAGGGCGCAGCCCGAGACACCGGGGAGCTGTTTTTT.